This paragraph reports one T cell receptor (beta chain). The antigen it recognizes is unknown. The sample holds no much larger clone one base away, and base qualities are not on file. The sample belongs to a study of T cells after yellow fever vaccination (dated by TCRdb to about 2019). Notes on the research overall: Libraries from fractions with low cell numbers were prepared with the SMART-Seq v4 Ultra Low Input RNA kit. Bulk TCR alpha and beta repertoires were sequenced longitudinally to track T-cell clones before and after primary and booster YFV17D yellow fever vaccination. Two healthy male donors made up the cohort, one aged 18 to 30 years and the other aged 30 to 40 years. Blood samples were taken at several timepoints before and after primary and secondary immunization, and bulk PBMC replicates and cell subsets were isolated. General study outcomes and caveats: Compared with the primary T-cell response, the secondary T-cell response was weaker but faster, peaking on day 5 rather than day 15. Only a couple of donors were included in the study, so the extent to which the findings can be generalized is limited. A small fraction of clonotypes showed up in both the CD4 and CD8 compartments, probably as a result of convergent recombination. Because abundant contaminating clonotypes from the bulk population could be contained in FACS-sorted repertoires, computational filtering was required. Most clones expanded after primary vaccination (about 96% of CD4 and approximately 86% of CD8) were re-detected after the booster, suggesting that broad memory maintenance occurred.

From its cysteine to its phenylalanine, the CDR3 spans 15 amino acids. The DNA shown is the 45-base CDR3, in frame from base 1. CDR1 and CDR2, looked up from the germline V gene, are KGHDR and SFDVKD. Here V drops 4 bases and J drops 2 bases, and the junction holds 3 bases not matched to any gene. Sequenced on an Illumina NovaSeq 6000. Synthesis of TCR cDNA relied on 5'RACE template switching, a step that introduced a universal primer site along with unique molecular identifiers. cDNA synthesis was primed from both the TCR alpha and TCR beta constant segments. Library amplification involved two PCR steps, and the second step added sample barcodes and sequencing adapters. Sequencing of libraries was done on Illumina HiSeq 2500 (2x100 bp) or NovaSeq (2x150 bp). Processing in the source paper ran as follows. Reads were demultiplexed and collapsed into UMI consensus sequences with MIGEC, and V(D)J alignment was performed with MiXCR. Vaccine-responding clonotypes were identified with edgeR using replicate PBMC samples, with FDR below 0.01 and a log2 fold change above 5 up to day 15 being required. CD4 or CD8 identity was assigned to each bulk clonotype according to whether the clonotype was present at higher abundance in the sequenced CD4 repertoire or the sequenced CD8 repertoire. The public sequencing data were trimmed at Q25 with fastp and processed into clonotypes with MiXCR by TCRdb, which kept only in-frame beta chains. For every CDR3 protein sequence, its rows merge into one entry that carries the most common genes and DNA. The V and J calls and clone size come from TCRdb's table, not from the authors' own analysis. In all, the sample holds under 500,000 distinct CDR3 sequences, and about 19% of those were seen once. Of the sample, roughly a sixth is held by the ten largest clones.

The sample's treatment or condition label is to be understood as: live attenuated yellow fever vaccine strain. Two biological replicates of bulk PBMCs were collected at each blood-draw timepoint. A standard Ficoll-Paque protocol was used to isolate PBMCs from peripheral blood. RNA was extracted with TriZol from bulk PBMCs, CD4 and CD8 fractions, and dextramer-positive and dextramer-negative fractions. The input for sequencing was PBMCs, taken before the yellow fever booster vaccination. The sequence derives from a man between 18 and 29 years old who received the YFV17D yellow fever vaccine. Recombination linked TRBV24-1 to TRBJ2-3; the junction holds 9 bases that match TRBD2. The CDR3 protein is CATSERGGVTDTQYF. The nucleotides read TGTGCCACCAGTGAGCGGGGGGGCGTCACAGATACGCAGTATTTT.